The following is a TCR beta chain sequence with its context. Its specificity is unknown. The sample has other DNA sequences that encode this CDR3 too. CD4+ cells were split into CD45RA+ naive and CD45RA-negative memory subsets. TCRdb's table, derived via immunoSEQ multiplex PCR, lists solely in-frame clones and lacks some. The data hold 2,500,000 or so clones, with about 92% observed a single time. The CDR3 is made up of 13 amino acids. The germline V gene has CDR1 SGHRS and CDR2 YFSETQ. The V segment lost 3 bases and the J segment 6 bases; nucleotides outside the gene matches: 1. The sample originates from a study of shared clonotypes between healthy human individuals. Study-level results: Compared with clonotypes that all four donors shared, non-shared clonotypes had lower generation probabilities.

Sample: naive CD4+ T cells sorted from blood. The subset denotes: CD45RA+ positively selected. This sequence joins TRBV5-1 and TRBJ2-1, with TRBD1 matching over 9 bases. This clonotype originated in a man younger than 35 in good health. The CDR3 here is CASSSGQGNEQFF. The DNA for the CDR3 is TGCGCCAGCAGCTCGGGACAGGGCAATGAGCAGTTCTTC.